The present entry profiles one TCR beta chain with its context. The antigen is undetermined. A much larger clone lies one base from this, so it may be a read error. The CDR3 is 13 residues long. The V gene lost 8 bases and the J gene lost 2 bases, with 12 bases spanning the gap. This record comes from a study of identical twins. Through template switching, a universal primer site was introduced, and the cDNA contained unique molecular identifiers. In TCRdb, the 5' RACE reads were re-called with MiXCR into one record per CDR3 protein. The sample carries hundreds of thousands of distinct CDR3 sequences, 9% to 15% recorded once. Notes on the study in general: Invariant MAIT and iNKT cells are populations that could partly confound zero-insertion analyses. Fewer insertions characterized abundant cord blood beta clonotypes, whereas memory repertoires showed none.

These data were also reused for a study on yellow fever vaccine responses in identical twins.

Sample: PBMCs. This TCR was recovered from a woman younger than 35 in good health. The rearrangement links TRBV12-3 or TRBV12-4 to TRBJ2-5; D gene ambiguous. This chain's CDR3 is CASAYGGQETQYF. The CDR3 nucleotides are TGTGCCAGCGCCTATGGCGGTCAAGAGACCCAGTACTTC.